Given below is one T cell receptor beta chain in context. The data were produced by immunoSEQ multiplex PCR, yet TCRdb's version contains in-frame clones alone and is incomplete. The table records about 70,000 clones, roughly 90% of them present only once. The data derive from a study of technical replicates of blood from a few donors. The junction had 9 bases not matched to a gene; V was cut back by 7 bases and J by 12 bases. From germline, CDR1 is LNHDA and CDR2 SQIVND (reference sequence). CDR3 length: 15 amino acids. Sequencing was done on a sample of T cells isolated from PBMCs. The rearrangement links TRBV19 to TRBJ2-1; 16 bases align to TRBD2. The receptor comes from a human donor in good health. The DNA for the CDR3 is TGTGCCAGTAACCTAGGGACTAGCGGGAGGGTCGGGCAGTTCTTC. Translation gives CASNLGTSGRVGQFF.